This TCR beta chain was recorded in a study of cytomegalovirus exposure and HLA in healthy donors. Germline loops: CDR1 MNHEY, CDR2 SVGAGI. The CDR3 totals 15 residues. V lost 4 bases to trimming and J lost 4 bases, with 11 bases between them. The study, taken as a whole, reports: Data from an earlier analysis indicated that most TCR beta V segments were productive either about 87% or about 30% of the time. Roughly uniform depth of sequencing across donors was assumed in presence/absence analyses.

The PCR had 60 Vbeta and 13 Jbeta primers. In the study's own analysis: There were 80 million or so unique TCR beta chains by a later count, and approximately 11 million of them were shared. The protocol was immunoSEQ multiplex PCR, while the TCRdb copy is restricted to in-frame clones and leaves out a portion. V and J calls and clone size follow that table, whereas D and trimming were derived from the DNA. The table shows 150,000 to 200,000 clones, with around 86% occurring only once. As for this clone: Its antigen is unknown.

Source material: PBMCs. V usage is TRBV6-5 and J usage is TRBJ2-6; possibly TRBD1 for D (6 bases). The source is a human donor in good health. CDR3 coding DNA: TGTGCCAGCAGTTTAGGGACACCGGGGGCCAACGTCCTGACTTTC. It is translated as CASSLGTPGANVLTF.